This TCR beta chain was identified in a study of OX40 agonist ivuxolimab in advanced cancers. Study summary: Anti-PD-1, anti-PD-L1 or anti-CTLA-4 therapy given earlier was allowed, and approximately 43% had some.

Overall study results and limits: CD4+ and CD8+ blood T cells expanded clonally by week 6 at 0.1 to 3.0 mg/kg.

Concerning this clone: Its target is not known.

CDR3 length: 15 amino acids. Per germline, CDR1 SGHTA and CDR2 FQGNSA. The V segment lost 1 base and the J segment 2 bases; nucleotides outside the gene matches: 1. Blood sampling took place at baseline, cycle 4 day 1, and cycle 7 day 1. This table comes from immunoSEQ multiplex PCR, and its TCRdb copy is limited to in-frame clones, with some not included. The repertoire consists of tens of thousands of clones, with approximately 92% occurring once and the leading ten covering over 10%. This material consisted of CD4+ or CD8+ T cells sorted from blood, taken in a trial of the OX40 agonist ivuxolimab. V usage is TRBV7-2 and J usage is TRBJ2-7, with 11 bases lining up with TRBD2. The TCR was taken from an adult with an advanced solid tumor such as melanoma, head and neck, liver or kidney cancer. The CDR3 protein is CASSLGLAGPYEQYF. The CDR3 coding sequence is TGTGCCAGCAGCTTAGGACTAGCGGGACCCTACGAGCAGTACTTC.